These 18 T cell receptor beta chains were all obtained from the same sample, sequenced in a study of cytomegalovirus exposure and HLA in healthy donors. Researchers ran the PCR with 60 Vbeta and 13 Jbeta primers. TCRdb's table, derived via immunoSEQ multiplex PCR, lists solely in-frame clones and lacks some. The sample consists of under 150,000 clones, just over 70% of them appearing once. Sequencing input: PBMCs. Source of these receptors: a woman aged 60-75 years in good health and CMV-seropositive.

As DNA, the CDR3 is TGCGCCAGCAGCTTGTACGATGGGCCCCAAGAGACCCAGTACTTC. It specifies CASSLYDGPQETQYF. The chain uses TRBV5-1 and TRBJ2-5; no clear D gene. Germline V gene data show CDR1 as SGHRS and CDR2 as YFSETQ. The CDR3 has 15 amino acids. The V end lost 1 base, the J end lost 1 base, and 11 bases lay between the germline ends.

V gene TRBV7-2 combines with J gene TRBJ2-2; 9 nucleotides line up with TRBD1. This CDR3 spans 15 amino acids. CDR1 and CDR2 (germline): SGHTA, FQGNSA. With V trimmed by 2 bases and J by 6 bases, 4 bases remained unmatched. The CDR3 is CASSLRTGEAGELFF. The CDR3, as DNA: TGTGCCAGCAGCTTAAGGACAGGGGAGGCCGGGGAGCTGTTTTTT.

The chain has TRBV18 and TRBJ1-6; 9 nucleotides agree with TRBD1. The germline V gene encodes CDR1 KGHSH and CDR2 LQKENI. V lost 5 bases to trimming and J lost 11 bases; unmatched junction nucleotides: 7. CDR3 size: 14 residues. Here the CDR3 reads CASSFRDRDPPLHF. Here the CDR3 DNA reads TGTGCCAGCTCATTCCGGGACAGGGACCCACCCCTCCACTTT.

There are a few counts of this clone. The CDR3 spells CASSLGPGSYTEAFF. The CDR3 DNA reads TGTGCCAGCAGCTTAGGACCGGGGTCGTACACTGAAGCTTTCTTT. The chain recombines TRBV7-9 with TRBJ1-1; D gene uncertain. This CDR3 is 15 amino acids long. Germline values: CDR1 SEHNR, CDR2 FQNEAQ (reference sequence). The ends were cut back, 1 base at V and 3 bases at J, with 12 bases in the middle.

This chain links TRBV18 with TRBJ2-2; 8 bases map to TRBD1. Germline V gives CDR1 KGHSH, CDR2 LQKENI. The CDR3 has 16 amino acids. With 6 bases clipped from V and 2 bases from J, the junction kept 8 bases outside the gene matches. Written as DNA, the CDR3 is TGTGCCAGCTCTCGAGGACAGGGCGTAAACACCGGGGAGCTGTTTTTT. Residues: CASSRGQGVNTGELFF.

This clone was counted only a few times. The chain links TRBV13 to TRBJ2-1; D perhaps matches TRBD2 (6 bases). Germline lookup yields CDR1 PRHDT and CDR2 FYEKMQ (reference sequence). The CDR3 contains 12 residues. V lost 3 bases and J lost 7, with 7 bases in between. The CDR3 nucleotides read TGTGCCAGCAGCTTTGGGGGGAATGAGCAGTTCTTC. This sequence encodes CASSFGGNEQFF.

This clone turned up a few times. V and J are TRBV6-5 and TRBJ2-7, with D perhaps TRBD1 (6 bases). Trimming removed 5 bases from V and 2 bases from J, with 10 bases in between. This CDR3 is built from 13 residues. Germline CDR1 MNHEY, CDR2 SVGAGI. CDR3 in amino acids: CASSEEGAYEQYF. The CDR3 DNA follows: TGTGCCAGCAGTGAAGAGGGGGCCTACGAGCAGTACTTC.

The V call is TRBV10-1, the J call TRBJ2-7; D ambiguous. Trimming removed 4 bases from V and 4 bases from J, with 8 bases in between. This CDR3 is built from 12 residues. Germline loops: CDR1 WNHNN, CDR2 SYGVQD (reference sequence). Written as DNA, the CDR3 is TGCGCCAGCAGTGGAGGCGGTTACGAGCAGTACTTC. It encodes CASSGGGYEQYF.

CDR3 DNA: TGTGCCAGCAGTTTACGGTCAGGGGAAGGTCAGCCCCAGCATTTT. This gives the protein CASSLRSGEGQPQHF. The chain joins TRBV27 to TRBJ1-5, with D perhaps matching TRBD1 (6 bases). The length of the CDR3 is 15 residues. V lost 2 bases and J lost 6, with 14 bases in between. Germline CDR1 is MNHEY and CDR2 is SMNVEV (reference sequence).

CDR3 DNA: TGTGCCAGCTCACCACAGGGGCCGATCGACACCCAGCATTTT. Protein sequence: CASSPQGPIDTQHF. V and J are TRBV18 and TRBJ1-5, with D possibly matching TRBD1 (5 bases). Trimming shortened V by 1 base and J by 11 bases, and 15 bases separated the two germline ends. CDR1 and CDR2 (germline): KGHSH, LQKENI. The CDR3 has 14 amino acids. Filled out from reference TRBV18 and TRBJ1-5, the complete variable domain reads NAGVMQNPRHLVRRRGQEARLRCSPMKGHSHVYWYRQLPEEGLKFMVYLQKENIIDESGMPKERFSAEFPKEGPSILRIQQVVRGDSAAYFCASSPQGPIDTQHFGDGTRLSIL.

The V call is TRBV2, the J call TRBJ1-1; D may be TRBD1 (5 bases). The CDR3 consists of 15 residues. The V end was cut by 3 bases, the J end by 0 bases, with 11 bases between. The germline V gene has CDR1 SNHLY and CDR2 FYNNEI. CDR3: CASSEQGPLNTEAFF. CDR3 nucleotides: TGTGCCAGCAGTGAGCAGGGCCCCTTGAACACTGAAGCTTTCTTT.

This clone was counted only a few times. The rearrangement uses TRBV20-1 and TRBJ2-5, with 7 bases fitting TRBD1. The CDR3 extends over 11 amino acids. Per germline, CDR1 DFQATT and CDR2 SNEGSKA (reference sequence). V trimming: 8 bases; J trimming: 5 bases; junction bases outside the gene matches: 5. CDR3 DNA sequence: TGCAGTACTCAGGGGGTGGAGACCCAGTACTTC. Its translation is CSTQGVETQYF.

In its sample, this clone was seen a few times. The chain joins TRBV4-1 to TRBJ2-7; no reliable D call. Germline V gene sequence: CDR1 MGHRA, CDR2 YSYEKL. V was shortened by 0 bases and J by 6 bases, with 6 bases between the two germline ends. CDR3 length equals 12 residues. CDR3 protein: CASSQDYCEQYF. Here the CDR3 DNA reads TGCGCCAGCAGCCAAGATTACTGCGAGCAGTACTTC.

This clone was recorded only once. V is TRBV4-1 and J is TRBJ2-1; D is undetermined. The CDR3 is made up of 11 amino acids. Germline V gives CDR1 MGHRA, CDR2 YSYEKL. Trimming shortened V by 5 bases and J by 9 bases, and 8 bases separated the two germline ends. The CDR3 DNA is TGCGCCAGCAGCGACCCGGGTGAGCAGTTCTTC. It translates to CASSDPGEQFF.

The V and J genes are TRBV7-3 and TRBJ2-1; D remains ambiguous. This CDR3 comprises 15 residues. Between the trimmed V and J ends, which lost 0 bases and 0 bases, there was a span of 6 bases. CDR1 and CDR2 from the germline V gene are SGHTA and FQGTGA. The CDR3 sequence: CASSLTSLSYNEQFF. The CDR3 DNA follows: TGTGCCAGCAGCTTAACTTCCCTCTCCTACAATGAGCAGTTCTTC.

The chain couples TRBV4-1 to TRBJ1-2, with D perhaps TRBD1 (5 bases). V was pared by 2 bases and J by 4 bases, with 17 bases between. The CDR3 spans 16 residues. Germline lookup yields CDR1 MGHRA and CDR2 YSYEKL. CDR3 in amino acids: CASSQPTRTHRYGYTF. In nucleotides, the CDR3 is TGCGCCAGCAGCCAACCAACGCGGACACATCGCTATGGCTACACCTTC.

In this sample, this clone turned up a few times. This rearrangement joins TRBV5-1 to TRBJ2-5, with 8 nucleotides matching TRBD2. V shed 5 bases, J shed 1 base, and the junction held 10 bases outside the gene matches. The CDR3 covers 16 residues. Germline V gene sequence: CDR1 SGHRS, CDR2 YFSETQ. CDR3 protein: CASSLGQRGSQETQYF. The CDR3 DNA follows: TGCGCCAGCAGTCTAGGCCAGCGGGGGAGCCAAGAGACCCAGTACTTC.

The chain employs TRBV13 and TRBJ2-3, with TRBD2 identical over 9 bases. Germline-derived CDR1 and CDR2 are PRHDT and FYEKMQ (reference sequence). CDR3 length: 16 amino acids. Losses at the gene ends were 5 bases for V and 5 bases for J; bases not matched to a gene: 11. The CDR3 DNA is TGTGCCAGCAGCCCGGGGACTAGCCCCCACATAGATACGCAGTATTTT. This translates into CASSPGTSPHIDTQYF.